This T cell receptor (beta chain) was profiled in a study of T cells in Graves' hyperthyroidism and ophthalmopathy. This clonotype was detected ten times or more. Amplification of TCR beta CDR3 regions used RNA as the template. When the TCR CDR3 underwent first-round RT-PCR, the HTBI primer set was used. TCRdb re-called the multiplex PCR reads through MiXCR, storing one row per CDR3 protein. Of nearly 600,000 distinct CDR3 sequences in the sample, 14% are singletons; the top ten hold 7.1%. Germline loops: CDR1 MDHEN, CDR2 SYDVKM. The CDR3 spans 15 residues. Trimming took 4 bases from V and 5 from J; bases not matched to a gene: 9.

The sequence was collected from a woman aged 18-29 years with Graves' ophthalmopathy. Sequencing used blood. This chain connects TRBV28 to TRBJ1-2; 8 nucleotides agree with TRBD1. The CDR3 sequence: CASSSGQGGYYGYTF. The CDR3 DNA reads as TGTGCCAGCAGTTCCGGACAGGGCGGGTATTATGGCTACACCTTC.